Following are 4 T cell receptor beta chains from one sample sequenced in a study of blood T cell repertoires in COVID-19. The assay was immunoSEQ multiplex PCR, and TCRdb's table has in-frame clones only and misses some. The table records about 160,000 clones, less than 90% of them present only once. What was sequenced was peripheral blood. The origin of the receptors is a woman aged 70-85 years with acute or convalescent COVID-19.

V is TRBV6-2 or TRBV6-3 and J is TRBJ2-1, with TRBD2 identical over 12 bases. The CDR3 has 17 amino acids. V dropped 4 bases and J dropped 2; count of bases not matched to a gene: 6. Germline CDR1 is MNHEY and CDR2 is SVGEGT. CDR3 amino acids: CASSLSTSGRTYNEQFF. The DNA for the CDR3 is TGTGCCAGCAGTTTGTCTACTAGCGGGAGGACCTACAATGAGCAGTTCTTC.

The chain recombines TRBV5-6 with TRBJ2-1; possible D gene TRBD2, 6 bases. The V and J ends lost 0 bases and 4 bases respectively, with 14 bases between them. CDR3 length: 16 residues. From germline, CDR1 is SGHDT and CDR2 YYEEEE. This CDR3 is CASSLAGGVKYNEQFF. The CDR3 DNA sequence: TGTGCCAGCAGCTTGGCCGGGGGAGTAAAGTACAATGAGCAGTTCTTC.

The gene calls are TRBV7-8 and TRBJ2-7; D might be TRBD1 (6 bases). In germline, CDR1 is SGHVS, CDR2 FQNEAQ. Trimming shortened V by 5 bases and J by 4 bases, and 9 bases separated the two germline ends. This CDR3 has 12 amino acids. The CDR3 DNA is TGTGCCAGCAGCCTGACAGGTTACGAGCAGTACTTC. Residues: CASSLTGYEQYF.

The chain links TRBV28 to TRBJ2-3; 14 nucleotides agree with TRBD2. The junction had 12 bases not matched to a gene; V was cut back by 6 bases and J by 1 base. CDR3 length: 19 residues. Germline CDR1 MDHEN, CDR2 SYDVKM. The CDR3 loop is CASSPGLAGVKRRTDTQYF. Written as DNA, the CDR3 is TGTGCCAGCAGCCCGGGACTAGCGGGGGTAAAGCGCCGCACAGATACGCAGTATTTT.